This T cell receptor (beta chain) comes out of a study of CD8 T cells in Susac syndrome. RNA totalling about 0.5 to 1 ug underwent reverse transcription with random hexamers. TCRdb analysed the immunoSEQ multiplex PCR reads with MiXCR anew, one entry per CDR3 protein. The table shows about 430,000 distinct CDR3 sequences, with around 85% occurring only once. The multiple sclerosis control group comprised treatment-naive patients with stable or active relapsing-remitting disease. Purification of the CD8+ and CD4+ T cells relied on negative isolation, and TEMRA cells underwent FACS enrichment. This clonotype has a single count. Antigen unknown. V gave up 4 bases and J gave up 1 base, with 12 bases separating them. The CDR3 loop spans 15 amino acids. Per the germline V gene, CDR1 is SEHNR and CDR2 is FQNEAQ (reference sequence). General study findings and limits: By the study's own acknowledgment, its TCR sequencing and HLA analysis included relatively few individuals.

This TCR came from a human donor with multiple sclerosis. The chain carries TRBV7-9 and TRBJ2-3; D is ambiguous. The source material was CD8+ T cells from PBMCs. The CDR3 protein is CASSSVKGRTDTQYF. The CDR3 bases are TGTGCCAGCAGCTCCGTGAAAGGGCGCACAGATACGCAGTATTTT.